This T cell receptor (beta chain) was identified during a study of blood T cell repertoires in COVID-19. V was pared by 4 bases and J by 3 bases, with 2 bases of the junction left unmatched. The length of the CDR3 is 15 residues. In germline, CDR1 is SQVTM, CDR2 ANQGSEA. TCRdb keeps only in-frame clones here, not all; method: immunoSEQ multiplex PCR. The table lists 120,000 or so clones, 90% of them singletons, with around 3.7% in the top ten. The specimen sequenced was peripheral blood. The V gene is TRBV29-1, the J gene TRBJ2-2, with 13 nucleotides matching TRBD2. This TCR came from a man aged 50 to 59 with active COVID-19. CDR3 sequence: CSVGGTSGDTGELFF. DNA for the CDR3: TGCAGCGTTGGAGGGACTAGCGGGGACACCGGGGAGCTGTTTTTT.